Below are 7 T cell receptor beta chains sequenced from a single sample in a study of cytomegalovirus exposure and HLA in healthy donors. PCR involved 60 Vbeta and 13 Jbeta primers. Measured with immunoSEQ multiplex PCR; TCRdb has only the in-frame clones, and not every one. The sample yields hundreds of thousands of clones, about 90% seen once. Source material: PBMCs. These receptors were obtained from a woman aged 18-29 years in good health and CMV-seronegative.

The chain employs TRBV6-5 and TRBJ1-4, with D perhaps TRBD1 (5 bases). The V gene's germline CDR1 is MNHEY and CDR2 SVGAGI. This CDR3 has 14 amino acids. V was shortened by 2 bases and J by 6 bases, with 10 bases between the two germline ends. CDR3 amino acids: CASSYLGGDEKLFF. The CDR3 region has the DNA TGTGCCAGCAGTTACCTAGGAGGGGATGAAAAACTGTTTTTT.

The chain couples TRBV2 to TRBJ1-6; D not certain. This CDR3 comprises 12 residues. V lost 5 bases and J lost 7, with 6 bases in between. Germline V gives CDR1 SNHLY, CDR2 FYNNEI. CDR3: CASSLQNSPLHF. For the CDR3, the DNA is TGTGCCAGCAGTCTACAGAATTCACCCCTCCACTTT.

The chain couples TRBV7-6 to TRBJ1-6; tentatively, D is TRBD1 (6 bases). Germline CDR1 and CDR2: SGHVS and FNYEAQ. The CDR3 is made up of 17 amino acids. V lost 4 bases and J lost 6, with 19 bases in between. The CDR3 DNA is TGTGCCAGCAGCTCAAAATCGGGGGGCTCGAGTAATTCACCCCTCCACTTT. This codes for CASSSKSGGSSNSPLHF. Full variable domain (missing parts from reference TRBV7-6 and TRBJ1-6): GAGVSQSPRYKVTKRGQDVALRCDPISGHVSLYWYRQALGQGPEFLTYFNYEAQQDKSGLPNDRFSAERPEGSISTLTIQRTEQRDSAMYRCASSSKSGGSSNSPLHFGNGTRLTVT.

The rearrangement joins TRBV7-2 to TRBJ2-7; TRBD2 matches 9 bases. CDR3 size: 16 residues. Trimming removed 1 base from V and 2 bases from J; junction bases left unmatched: 6. The germline gives CDR1 SGHTA, CDR2 FQGNSA. The CDR3 reads CASSLGLAGTTYEQYF. For the CDR3, the DNA is TGTGCCAGCAGCTTAGGCCTAGCGGGGACTACCTACGAGCAGTACTTC.

In this sample, this clone turned up a few times. The rearrangement joins TRBV19 to TRBJ1-5; D possibly corresponds to TRBD1 (5 bases). Germline lookup yields CDR1 LNHDA and CDR2 SQIVND (reference sequence). Trimming shortened V by 2 bases and J by 4 bases, and 9 bases separated the two germline ends. This CDR3 has 14 amino acids. The DNA for the CDR3 is TGTGCCAGTAGTATACAGGGCCGAAATCAGCCCCAGCATTTT. Protein product: CASSIQGRNQPQHF.

The J gene is TRBJ1-4, the V gene TRBV5-1, with D hard to call. Germline V gives CDR1 SGHRS, CDR2 YFSETQ. The CDR3 is 15 residues long. Trimming pared 1 base from V and 3 bases from J, leaving 10 bases between. The CDR3 nucleotides read TGCGCCAGCAGCTTGTCTAACGGTCCTAATGAAAAACTGTTTTTT. The encoded protein is CASSLSNGPNEKLFF.

This clone was recorded only once. The V and J genes are TRBV15 and TRBJ2-1; D gene uncertain. This CDR3 contains 15 residues. The V end was cut by 0 bases, the J end by 0 bases, with 6 bases between. Germline V gives CDR1 LNHNV, CDR2 YYDKDF (reference sequence). The CDR3 sequence: CATSRERSSYNEQFF. The CDR3 nucleotides are TGTGCCACCAGCAGAGAAAGGAGCTCCTACAATGAGCAGTTCTTC.